Each of the 2 T cell receptor beta chains below was sequenced from the same sample in a study of shared clonotypes between healthy human individuals. Sequencing was performed with immunoSEQ multiplex PCR; in TCRdb, only in-frame clones are kept and a portion is missing. The repertoire holds nearly 750,000 clones, with 72% as singletons. The specimen sequenced was memory CD4+ T cells sorted from blood. Subset meaning: CD45RA-negative fraction. The receptor set was obtained from a woman aged 25-40 years in good health.

This chain links TRBV11-2 with TRBJ2-7; 9 bases fit TRBD1. The V and J ends lost 1 base and 5 bases, in that order; junction bases with no gene match: 6. There are 15 residues in the CDR3. The germline V gene encodes CDR1 SGHAT and CDR2 FQNNGV. The DNA for the CDR3 is TGTGCCAGCAGCTTAGGGGACAGGGCAAGGGACGAGCAGTACTTC. Translating it yields CASSLGDRARDEQYF.

This clone was detected a few times. The chain carries TRBV19 and TRBJ1-2; 8 nucleotides match TRBD1. CDR3 length: 14 residues. Trimming cost V 5 bases and J 4 bases; bases outside gene matches: 6. The V gene's germline CDR1 is LNHDA and CDR2 SQIVND (reference sequence). Written as DNA, the CDR3 is TGTGCCAGTAGTTCGGGACAGGAGGTCTATGGCTACACCTTC. It encodes CASSSGQEVYGYTF.